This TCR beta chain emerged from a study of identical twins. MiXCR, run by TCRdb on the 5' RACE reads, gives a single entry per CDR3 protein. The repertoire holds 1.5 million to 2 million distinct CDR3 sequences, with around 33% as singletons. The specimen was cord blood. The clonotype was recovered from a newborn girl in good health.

The CDR3 coding sequence is TGTGCCAGCAGCTTAAAGAGGGCGGGGGGAGGAGATACGCAGTATTTT. This gives the protein CASSLKRAGGGDTQYF. The chain joins TRBV7-2 to TRBJ2-3, with 8 bases that match TRBD2. Trimming removed 2 bases from V and 5 bases from J; junction bases left unmatched: 9. This CDR3 comprises 16 residues. The germline CDR1 and CDR2 sequences are SGHTA and FQGNSA. The full variable domain, its missing parts supplied by reference TRBV7-2 and TRBJ2-3, is GAGVSQSPSNKVTEKGKDVELRCDPISGHTALYWYRQSLGQGLEFLIYFQGNSAPDKSGLPSDRFSAERTGGSVSTLTIQRTQQEDSAVYLCASSLKRAGGGDTQYFGPGTRLTVL.